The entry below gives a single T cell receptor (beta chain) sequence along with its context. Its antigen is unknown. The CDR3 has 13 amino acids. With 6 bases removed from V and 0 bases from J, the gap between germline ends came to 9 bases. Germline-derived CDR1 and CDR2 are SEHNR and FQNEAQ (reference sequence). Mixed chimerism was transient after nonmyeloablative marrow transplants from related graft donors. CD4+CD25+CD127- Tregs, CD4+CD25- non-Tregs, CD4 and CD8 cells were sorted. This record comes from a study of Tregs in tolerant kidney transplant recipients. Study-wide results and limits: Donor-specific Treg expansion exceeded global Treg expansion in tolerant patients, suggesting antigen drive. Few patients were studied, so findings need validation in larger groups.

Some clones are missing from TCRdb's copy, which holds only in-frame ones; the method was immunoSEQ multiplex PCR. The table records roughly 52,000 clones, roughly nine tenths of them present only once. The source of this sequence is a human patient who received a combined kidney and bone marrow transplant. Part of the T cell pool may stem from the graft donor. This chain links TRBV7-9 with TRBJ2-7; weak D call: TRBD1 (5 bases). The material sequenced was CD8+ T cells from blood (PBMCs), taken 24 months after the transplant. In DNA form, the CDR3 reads TGTGCCAGCAGTCCGACAGCCTCCTACGAGCAGTACTTC. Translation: CASSPTASYEQYF. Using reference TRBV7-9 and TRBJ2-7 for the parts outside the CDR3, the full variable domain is DTGVSQNPRHKITKRGQNVTFRCDPISEHNRLYWYRQTLGQGPEFLTYFQNEAQLEKSRLLSDRFSAERPKGSFSTLEIQRTEQGDSAMYLCASSPTASYEQYFGPGTRLTVT.